This TCR beta chain was recovered during a study of T cell responses to AZD1222 COVID-19 vaccine. Study findings and constraints: Mapped onto spike, vaccine-associated CD4 TCRs spanned it and were dominant at 160-218 and 743-854.

The data were produced by immunoSEQ multiplex PCR, yet TCRdb's version contains in-frame clones alone and is incomplete. The profile shows 100,000 to 150,000 clones, more than 85% of them singletons. CDR3 length equals 14 residues. Trimming took off 3 bases at V and 7 bases at J, with 12 bases between the two ends. CDR1 is SGHAT, CDR2 FQNNGV, per germline. In regard to this clone: Its antigen remains unknown.

The chain employs TRBV11-2 and TRBJ1-4; D is uncertain. The receptor's source is an adult in good health. Here the sequenced sample was peripheral blood, taken on day 0 of AZD1222 vaccination. This chain's CDR3 is CASSLRGLGEKLFF. As DNA, the CDR3 is TGTGCCAGCAGCTTGCGAGGGCTTGGTGAAAAACTGTTTTTT.